The table lists the clone carrying this TCR beta chain with a count of one. Profiling relied on immunoSEQ multiplex PCR, and the TCRdb table lists in-frame clones only, not all of them. This table holds some 150,000 clones, roughly 84% found once. The data stem from a study of blood T cell repertoires in COVID-19. This CDR3 contains 15 residues. Trimming cost V 6 bases and J 8 bases; bases outside gene matches: 6. Germline assignment: CDR1 ENHRY and CDR2 SYGVKD. The TCR comes from a woman between 50 and 59 years old who had been exposed to COVID-19. The chain joins TRBV10-3 to TRBJ2-1; 14 positions match TRBD2. The sample comprised PBMCs or T cells enriched from blood (not recorded which). Written as DNA, the CDR3 is TGTGCCATCAGGAGACTAGCGGGAGGGTCCGATGAGCAGTTCTTC. Its protein product is CAIRRLAGGSDEQFF.